This TCR beta chain was observed in a study of T cell responses to AZD1222 COVID-19 vaccine. This CDR3 contains 12 residues. Per the germline V gene, CDR1 is SEHNR and CDR2 is FQNEAQ (reference sequence). With 6 bases removed from V and 2 bases from J, the gap between germline ends came to 6 bases. The assay was immunoSEQ multiplex PCR, and TCRdb's table has in-frame clones only and misses some. This sample has roughly 45,000 clones; about 83% occur once, and the top ten carry roughly 6.6%. J is TRBJ2-3 and V is TRBV7-9, with D uncertain. This specimen consisted of peripheral blood, obtained on day 0 of AZD1222 vaccination. This receptor was taken from an adult in good health. Here the CDR3 DNA reads TGTGCCAGCAGTAAAATCACAGATACGCAGTATTTT. Translating it yields CASSKITDTQYF.